The 27 T cell receptor beta chains reported below all come from one sample, sequenced in a study of blood T cell repertoires in COVID-19. TCRdb's table, derived via immunoSEQ multiplex PCR, lists solely in-frame clones and lacks some. The data hold about 480,000 clones, with about 85% observed a single time. The specimen sequenced was PBMCs or T cells enriched from blood (not recorded which). The receptor set was obtained from a woman aged 18-29 years with acute COVID-19.

This clone has only one observation. Distinct nucleotide sequences in the sample also encode this CDR3. This chain uses TRBV2 with TRBJ1-5, with D unclear. In germline, CDR1 is SNHLY, CDR2 FYNNEI. CDR3 length: 12 residues. V lost 3 bases, J lost 4 bases, and 4 bases lay in between. DNA of the CDR3: TGTGCCAGCAGTGACAGTAATCAGCCCCAGCATTTT. Protein sequence: CASSDSNQPQHF.

The J gene is TRBJ1-1, the V gene TRBV6-2 or TRBV6-3, with TRBD1 identical over 9 bases. The CDR3 length is 14 residues. V was pared by 5 bases and J by 5 bases, with 6 bases of the junction left unmatched. Germline V gene data show CDR1 as MNHEY and CDR2 as SVGEGT. This chain's CDR3 is CASSGSGTGTEAFF. DNA of the CDR3: TGTGCCAGCAGTGGATCCGGGACAGGGACTGAAGCTTTCTTT.

The rearrangement links TRBV6-6 to TRBJ2-3, with D possibly TRBD2 on 5 matching bases. The V end lost 0 bases, the J end lost 2 bases, and 12 bases lay between the germline ends. The CDR3 runs to 16 residues. From germline, CDR1 is MNHNY and CDR2 SVGAGI (reference sequence). The CDR3 is CASSYSSRDLTDTQYF. The CDR3, as DNA: TGTGCCAGCAGTTACTCGTCCCGGGATCTCACAGATACGCAGTATTTT.

J is TRBJ2-7 and V is TRBV28, with no clear D. CDR3 size: 12 residues. CDR1 is MDHEN, CDR2 SYDVKM, per germline. Trimming removed 5 bases from V and 1 base from J, with 6 bases in between. The CDR3 loop reads CASSIRSYEQYF. The CDR3 DNA reads TGTGCCAGCAGTATACGGTCCTACGAGCAGTACTTC.

J is TRBJ1-1 and V is TRBV3-1 (or the pseudogene TRBV3-2); the D gene is possibly TRBD1 (6 bases). Looked up from germline, CDR1 is LGHDT and CDR2 is YNNKEL (reference sequence). This CDR3 spans 14 amino acids. The V end was cut by 2 bases, the J end by 1 base, with 8 bases between. The CDR3 bases are TGTGCCAGCAGCCAACAACAGGGGAACACTGAAGCTTTCTTT. Encoded protein: CASSQQQGNTEAFF.

The genes are TRBV4-2 and TRBJ2-2, with 9 bases lining up with TRBD1. CDR1 and CDR2 from the germline V gene are LGHNA and YNFKEQ. Trimming cost V 0 bases and J 6 bases; bases outside gene matches: 11. The CDR3 sequence is 18 residues long. The CDR3 loop reads CASSQETVTQGAAGELFF. The DNA for the CDR3 is TGTGCCAGCAGCCAAGAAACCGTAACACAGGGGGCGGCCGGGGAGCTGTTTTTT.

This chain connects TRBV7-9 to TRBJ1-2; TRBD1 is a possible D gene (5 bases). The CDR3 totals 14 residues. Germline V gives CDR1 SEHNR, CDR2 FQNEAQ (reference sequence). The V gene lost 5 bases and the J gene lost 4 bases, with 14 bases spanning the gap. Here the CDR3 DNA reads TGTGCCAGCAGCCCCACCGGGGGGACCTATGGCTACACCTTC. This codes for CASSPTGGTYGYTF.

V is TRBV18 and J is TRBJ2-1; 9 bases agree with TRBD2. Germline V gives CDR1 KGHSH, CDR2 LQKENI. Unmatched junction bases numbered 5, after V lost 2 bases and J lost 9 bases. The CDR3 has 14 amino acids. CDR3 protein: CASSPAGGPVEQFF. CDR3 in DNA: TGTGCCAGCTCACCAGCGGGAGGGCCGGTTGAGCAGTTCTTC.

V and J are TRBV28 and TRBJ2-1; no clear D. CDR3 size: 15 residues. CDR1 is MDHEN and CDR2 is SYDVKM in the germline V gene. Trimming stripped 1 base from V and 4 bases from J, with 11 bases between. CDR3 sequence: CASSLSVLDYNEQFF. DNA of the CDR3: TGTGCCAGCAGTTTATCGGTGTTAGATTACAATGAGCAGTTCTTC.

The V call is TRBV5-5, the J call TRBJ1-6; 8 bases map to TRBD1. V was pared by 4 bases and J by 7 bases, with 10 bases of the junction left unmatched. Germline values: CDR1 SGHKS, CDR2 YYEKEE (reference sequence). The CDR3 sequence is 16 residues long. CDR3 in amino acids: CASSIWTGIRNSPLHF. CDR3 nucleotide sequence: TGTGCCAGCAGCATCTGGACAGGGATAAGGAATTCACCCCTCCACTTT.

The chain links TRBV3-1 (or the pseudogene TRBV3-2) to TRBJ2-7; 8 bases are shared with TRBD1. Germline V lookup: CDR1 LGHDT, CDR2 YNNKEL (reference sequence). The CDR3 totals 14 residues. V lost 4 bases, J lost 5 bases, and 7 bases stayed unmatched. In DNA, the CDR3 is TGTGCCAGCAGCCCGACAGGGGACAAGAACGAGCAGTACTTC. Protein product: CASSPTGDKNEQYF.

The gene calls are TRBV15 and TRBJ1-1; no definite D call. The V gene lost 0 bases and the J gene lost 11 bases, with 13 bases spanning the gap. The germline V gene encodes CDR1 LNHNV and CDR2 YYDKDF (reference sequence). This CDR3 has 13 residues. The DNA for the CDR3 is TGTGCCACCAGCAGAGACACAGCCAGCGGCGCTTTCTTT. Its translation is CATSRDTASGAFF.

V is TRBV6-5 and J is TRBJ1-5; weak D call: TRBD1 (5 bases). The V gene lost 6 bases and the J gene lost 4 bases, with 13 bases spanning the gap. The CDR3 length is 14 residues. Germline V gene sequence: CDR1 MNHEY, CDR2 SVGAGI. The CDR3 here is CASSGPDNNQPQHF. The CDR3 coding sequence is TGTGCCAGCAGCGGTCCGGACAATAATCAGCCCCAGCATTTT.

The rearrangement uses TRBV18 and TRBJ2-7, with D hard to call. Germline lookup yields CDR1 KGHSH and CDR2 LQKENI. The CDR3 is 13 residues long. V was trimmed by 3 bases and J by 1 base, leaving 7 bases between them. The CDR3 DNA reads TGTGCCAGCTCACCCTCACAGTCCTACGAGCAGTACTTC. Amino acids: CASSPSQSYEQYF.

The chain combines TRBV6-2 or TRBV6-3 with TRBJ1-4, with D possibly being TRBD1 (5 bases). V was trimmed by 5 bases and J by 8 bases, leaving 15 bases between them. The CDR3 has 14 residues. The V gene's germline CDR1 is MNHEY and CDR2 SVGEGT. Here the CDR3 DNA reads TGTGCCAGCAGTGCCCTCAGGGAAGAGGAAAAACTGTTTTTT. Translation gives CASSALREEEKLFF.

The chain has TRBV3-1 (or the pseudogene TRBV3-2) and TRBJ2-5, with D uncertain. CDR3 length: 14 residues. Germline loops: CDR1 LGHDT, CDR2 YNNKEL (reference sequence). V was trimmed by 4 bases and J by 3 bases, leaving 12 bases between them. The CDR3 nucleotides are TGTGCCAGCAGCCCATCGACAATGAAAGAGACCCAGTACTTC. It is translated as CASSPSTMKETQYF.

This sequence joins TRBV30 and TRBJ2-2; D remains ambiguous. The CDR3 loop spans 10 amino acids. Germline loops: CDR1 GTSNPN, CDR2 SVGIG (reference sequence). DNA for the CDR3: TGTGCATCTTACACCGGGGAGCTGTTTTTT. It codes for CASYTGELFF.

V gene TRBV28 combines with J gene TRBJ1-2; D remains ambiguous. Deletions cut 6 bases from V and 3 bases from J, with 17 bases between. The CDR3 totals 15 residues. The germline V gene encodes CDR1 MDHEN and CDR2 SYDVKM. CDR3 residues: CASSFEGDEYYGYTF. The CDR3 DNA sequence: TGTGCCAGCAGCTTCGAAGGAGATGAATACTATGGCTACACCTTC.

V and J are TRBV5-6 and TRBJ2-2; 8 bases agree with TRBD2. Trimming at V came to 2 bases and at J to 7 bases, leaving 13 bases not matched to a gene. This CDR3 has 17 amino acids. Germline loops: CDR1 SGHDT, CDR2 YYEEEE. The CDR3 region has the DNA TGTGCCAGCAGCTTTACCACGCGCTTAGCGGGAATCGGGGAGCTGTTTTTT. Amino acid sequence: CASSFTTRLAGIGELFF.

This sequence joins TRBV6-5 and TRBJ2-5; tentatively, D is TRBD2 (6 bases). V lost 2 bases to trimming and J lost 5 bases, with 15 bases between them. The CDR3 has 15 residues. Germline CDR1 is MNHEY and CDR2 is SVGAGI. CDR3 in amino acids: CASSYRGRERETQYF. The CDR3 coding sequence is TGTGCCAGCAGTTACCGCGGGCGGGAACGCGAGACCCAGTACTTC.

V gene TRBV19 combines with J gene TRBJ2-1, with 9 bases fitting TRBD2. Germline V gene lookup returns CDR1 LNHDA and CDR2 SQIVND (reference sequence). After removal of 3 bases from V and 4 bases from J, the junction contained 1 base not matched to a gene. This CDR3 is 14 amino acids long. CDR3 sequence (DNA): TGTGCCAGTAGTATGCTAGCGGGGTACAATGAGCAGTTCTTC. This encodes CASSMLAGYNEQFF.

The chain joins TRBV23-1 to TRBJ2-7; 7 nucleotides match TRBD1. TRBV23-1 is treated as an ORF (open reading frame) with a function not yet certain. Trimming at V came to 3 bases and at J to 1 base, leaving 9 bases not matched to a gene. CDR3 length: 16 amino acids. The chain's CDR3 is CASSHLPDRASYEQYF. In DNA form, the CDR3 reads TGCGCCAGCAGTCACCTACCCGACAGGGCTTCCTACGAGCAGTACTTC.

This chain uses TRBV27 with TRBJ1-2; D might be TRBD1 (6 bases). The ends were cut back, 7 bases at V and 2 bases at J, with 11 bases in the middle. The CDR3 runs 13 residues. Germline-derived CDR1 and CDR2 are MNHEY and SMNVEV (reference sequence). Written as DNA, the CDR3 is TGTGCCAGCAAGACTGGACAGAACTATGGCTACACCTTC. It translates to CASKTGQNYGYTF.

The chain employs TRBV11-2 and TRBJ2-7; unclear D gene. This CDR3 has 11 amino acids. The germline V and J ends were trimmed by 5 bases and 2 bases, with 4 bases remaining between them. The germline V gene has CDR1 SGHAT and CDR2 FQNNGV. The DNA of the CDR3 is TGTGCCAGCAGCCAGGCCTACGAGCAGTACTTC. This translates into CASSQAYEQYF.

V gene TRBV5-5 combines with J gene TRBJ2-1; D is possibly TRBD2 (5 bases). Trimming removed 0 bases at V and 6 bases at J, with 13 bases between. The CDR3 consists of 15 residues. Germline CDR1 SGHKS, CDR2 YYEKEE (reference sequence). CDR3 coding DNA: TGTGCCAGCAGCTTGGTCAGGACTTCGACCAATGAGCAGTTCTTC. Translating it yields CASSLVRTSTNEQFF.

CDR3 residues: CASSQTSGTYNEQFF. DNA for the CDR3: TGTGCCAGCAGCCAGACTAGCGGGACGTACAATGAGCAGTTCTTC. The chain joins TRBV7-8 to TRBJ2-1; TRBD2 aligns across 11 bases. Trimming cost V 5 bases and J 4 bases; bases outside gene matches: 4. The CDR3 consists of 15 residues. Germline CDR1 is SGHVS and CDR2 is FQNEAQ.

This chain links TRBV7-9 with TRBJ1-2, with TRBD1 matching 7 bases. After removal of 4 bases from V and 5 bases from J, the junction contained 13 bases not matched to a gene. This CDR3 comprises 16 residues. Germline V gives CDR1 SEHNR, CDR2 FQNEAQ (reference sequence). CDR3 nucleotide sequence: TGTGCCAGCAGCTCTTCGGGACAGCGACTACCTTATGGCTACACCTTC. It translates to CASSSSGQRLPYGYTF.